The 12 T cell receptor beta chains below come from one sample, sequenced in a study of monozygotic twins with cystic fibrosis. Repertoires were generated with immunoSEQ multiplex PCR, while TCRdb's copy carries only in-frame clones and drops some. The sample carries 30,000 or so clones, roughly 90% recorded once. The sequencing sample was made of blood. The receptors stem from a girl aged 2 to 9 with cystic fibrosis.

V and J are TRBV27 and TRBJ2-1; either TRBD1 or TRBD2 may fit D (5 bases each). The germline V gene has CDR1 MNHEY and CDR2 SMNVEV (reference sequence). Deletions cut 7 bases from V and 7 bases from J, with 11 bases between. This CDR3 has 12 residues. The CDR3, as DNA: TGTGCCAGCAAGGACTGGGGGAATGAGCAGTTCTTC. It encodes CASKDWGNEQFF.

The rearrangement uses TRBV9 and TRBJ2-2; no clear D. Germline CDR1 and CDR2: SGDLS and YYNGEE. Trimming took 5 bases from V and 5 from J, leaving 7 bases between them. The CDR3 loop spans 12 amino acids. The DNA of the CDR3 is TGTGCCAGCAGGGCTCAGACCGGGGAGCTGTTTTTT. Amino acid sequence: CASRAQTGELFF.

J is TRBJ1-1 and V is TRBV30; D remains ambiguous. The CDR3 consists of 14 residues. V gave up 3 bases and J gave up 1 base, with 12 bases separating them. The germline V gene encodes CDR1 GTSNPN and CDR2 SVGIG (reference sequence). This CDR3 is CAWSREDGNTEAFF. CDR3 DNA: TGTGCCTGGAGCCGGGAAGACGGGAACACTGAAGCTTTCTTT.

V is TRBV21-1 and J is TRBJ2-3; the DNA was not used to check the table's D call, TRBD2. TRBV21-1 represents a pseudogene. This CDR3 has 15 amino acids. CDR3 nucleotide sequence: TGTGCCAGCAGCAAACTAGCGGGAGGGACAGATACGCAGTATTTT. Translating it yields CASSKLAGGTDTQYF.

The chain is built from TRBV13 and TRBJ2-2; possibly TRBD2 for D (5 bases). The V end was cut by 5 bases, the J end by 1 base, with 5 bases between. Germline V gene data show CDR1 as PRHDT and CDR2 as FYEKMQ (reference sequence). The CDR3 extends over 13 amino acids. The CDR3 nucleotides read TGTGCCAGCAGCCGGGAGAACACCGGGGAGCTGTTTTTT. As protein: CASSRENTGELFF.

This chain links TRBV7-9 with TRBJ1-2, with D tentatively TRBD1 (6 bases). The V end lost 5 bases, the J end lost 4 bases, and 11 bases lay between the germline ends. Germline loops: CDR1 SEHNR, CDR2 FQNEAQ (reference sequence). The CDR3 runs to 13 residues. The CDR3 DNA reads as TGTGCCAGCAGCGACAGGACAGTCTATGGCTACACCTTC. Its translation is CASSDRTVYGYTF.

The V call is TRBV9, the J call TRBJ2-7, with D tentatively TRBD2 (8 bases). This CDR3 spans 16 amino acids. CDR1 SGDLS and CDR2 YYNGEE come from the germline V gene. V gave up 3 bases and J gave up 2 bases, with 18 bases separating them. CDR3 bases: TGTGCCAGCAGCGCCGGGGGGGACAGAGAAACCTACGAGCAGTACTTC. This translates into CASSAGGDRETYEQYF.

The chain is built from TRBV19 and TRBJ1-1, with 7 bases that match TRBD1. Trimming at V came to 4 bases and at J to 0 bases, leaving 5 bases not matched to a gene. The CDR3 loop spans 15 amino acids. Germline V CDR1 and CDR2: LNHDA, SQIVND (reference sequence). The CDR3 loop is CASSTQGRMNTEAFF. CDR3 DNA: TGTGCCAGTAGTACACAGGGGCGCATGAACACTGAAGCTTTCTTT.

This chain connects TRBV27 to TRBJ1-1; a weak D match, TRBD1 (5 bases). The CDR3 runs to 15 residues. CDR1 and CDR2 (germline): MNHEY, SMNVEV (reference sequence). V lost 5 bases and J lost 1, with 14 bases in between. The CDR3: CASSAYSGPNTEAFF. CDR3 in DNA: TGTGCCAGCAGTGCATACTCGGGGCCGAACACTGAAGCTTTCTTT.

The J gene is TRBJ1-3, the V gene TRBV29-1; no definite D call. The germline V and J ends were trimmed by 8 bases and 4 bases, with 18 bases remaining between them. The CDR3 totals 14 residues. Germline assignment: CDR1 SQVTM and CDR2 ANQGSEA. The CDR3 is CSTHLRIEGNTIYF. The CDR3 DNA sequence: TGCAGCACGCATTTGCGGATAGAAGGAAACACCATATATTTT.

The J gene is TRBJ1-2, the V gene TRBV30, with 8 bases matching TRBD1. V shed 4 bases, J shed 11 bases, and the junction held 6 bases outside the gene matches. CDR1 is GTSNPN, CDR2 SVGIG, per germline (reference sequence). This CDR3 is built from 11 residues. The CDR3 DNA sequence: TGTGCCTGGATCTTTACAGGGGGATACACCTTC. The encoded protein is CAWIFTGGYTF.

The V gene is TRBV7-9, the J gene TRBJ1-4, with D possibly being TRBD1 (5 bases). The CDR3 has 15 residues. Germline V gives CDR1 SEHNR, CDR2 FQNEAQ (reference sequence). Trimming removed 3 bases from V and 0 bases from J, with 8 bases in between. CDR3 coding DNA: TGTGCCAGCAGCTTCGACAGTGCAACTAATGAAAAACTGTTTTTT. Protein sequence: CASSFDSATNEKLFF.